This TCR beta chain was captured in a study of blood T cell repertoires in COVID-19. Assay used: immunoSEQ multiplex PCR; TCRdb lists only in-frame clones, some missing. There are roughly 110,000 clones in the sample; 70% to 85% occur only once, and roughly 13% lies in the top ten. Trimming left V 1 base short and J 3 bases short, with 12 bases between. CDR1 is SGHTA, CDR2 FQGNSA, per germline. The CDR3 totals 15 residues. Sequencing input: peripheral blood. This receptor was identified in a woman aged 60-70 years with acute or convalescent COVID-19. The gene calls are TRBV7-2 and TRBJ1-1; tentative D call: TRBD1 (6 bases). The DNA of the CDR3 is TGTGCCAGCAGCTTAGAGGCACAGGGAGACACTGAAGCTTTCTTT. It specifies CASSLEAQGDTEAFF. Variable domain in full (rest from reference TRBV7-2 and TRBJ1-1): GAGVSQSPSNKVTEKGKDVELRCDPISGHTALYWYRQSLGQGLEFLIYFQGNSAPDKSGLPSDRFSAERTGGSVSTLTIQRTQQEDSAVYLCASSLEAQGDTEAFFGQGTRLTVV.